These 23 T cell receptor beta chains share one sample of origin, sequenced in a study of beta chain features in type 1 diabetes. Expressed TCRB transcripts got sequenced, as all isolated RNA was reverse transcribed. Method: immunoSEQ multiplex PCR; TCRdb's copy keeps in-frame clones and lacks some. The sample has around 170,000 clones; approximately 9.9% are singletons. Sequenced material: central memory CD4+ T cells from blood. The source of these receptors is a woman younger than 30 in good health.

This clone was observed a handful of times. The J gene is TRBJ1-4, the V gene TRBV5-1, with 7 bases matching TRBD1. Trimming removed 4 bases from V and 0 bases from J; junction bases left unmatched: 6. This CDR3 comprises 16 residues. Germline CDR1 is SGHRS and CDR2 is YFSETQ. CDR3 in amino acids: CASSTGQYATNEKLFF. The CDR3 DNA follows: TGCGCCAGCAGCACGGGACAGTATGCAACTAATGAAAAACTGTTTTTT.

The chain is built from TRBV9 and TRBJ2-1; 7 bases are a match to TRBD2. Trimming removed 0 bases from V and 1 base from J; junction bases left unmatched: 7. The CDR3 has 17 amino acids. Germline V gene lookup returns CDR1 SGDLS and CDR2 YYNGEE. CDR3 sequence (DNA): TGTGCCAGCAGCGTAGGAGGCGGGAGCCCGTCCTACAATGAGCAGTTCTTC. It specifies CASSVGGGSPSYNEQFF.

This clone was detected a few times. The rearrangement joins TRBV23-1 to TRBJ1-5, with TRBD1 matching over 8 bases. TRBV23-1 is treated as an ORF (open reading frame) with a function not yet certain. The CDR3 sequence is 15 residues long. V gave up 6 bases and J gave up 1 base; unmatched junction bases: 5. The CDR3 DNA is TGCGCCAGCAGGCCCCGGGACAGGAGCAATCAGCCCCAGCATTTT. This codes for CASRPRDRSNQPQHF.

This clone was observed a handful of times. The J gene is TRBJ1-2, the V gene TRBV6-6; TRBD1 might be the D (5 bases). The CDR3 has 13 residues. Trimming pared 0 bases from V and 8 bases from J, leaving 10 bases between. CDR1 and CDR2 from the germline V gene are MNHNY and SVGAGI (reference sequence). The CDR3 sequence is CASSYSEGRGYTF. The CDR3 DNA reads TGTGCCAGCAGTTACTCGGAGGGGAGAGGCTACACCTTC.

J is TRBJ2-7 and V is TRBV5-1; 8 bases are shared with TRBD2. J gave up 6 bases and V 0 bases, and 5 bases lay outside the gene matches. CDR1 is SGHRS, CDR2 YFSETQ, per germline. This CDR3 is built from 14 residues. The CDR3 region is CASSLGLAGIEQYF. Here the CDR3 DNA reads TGCGCCAGCAGCTTGGGGTTAGCGGGGATCGAGCAGTACTTC.

The V gene is TRBV2, the J gene TRBJ1-4, with D uncertain. In germline, CDR1 is SNHLY, CDR2 FYNNEI. This CDR3 is 10 amino acids long. The V gene lost 7 bases and the J gene lost 8 bases, with 5 bases spanning the gap. The CDR3: CASKEEKLFF. In nucleotides, the CDR3 is TGTGCCAGCAAGGAGGAAAAACTGTTTTTT.

The rearrangement joins TRBV25-1 to TRBJ2-7; D possibly corresponds to TRBD2 (5 bases). CDR3 length: 16 amino acids. Germline V gene lookup returns CDR1 MGHDK and CDR2 SYGVNS. Trimming stripped 1 base from V and 4 bases from J, with 17 bases between. The CDR3: CASSESGNLNRYEQYF. In DNA, the CDR3 is TGTGCCAGCAGTGAATCCGGGAACCTGAACCGGTACGAGCAGTACTTC.

To note about this clone: Other nucleotide sequences in the sample specify the same CDR3. The chain is built from TRBV11-2 and TRBJ2-7; 9 bases align to TRBD2. Germline V gives CDR1 SGHAT, CDR2 FQNNGV. This CDR3 spans 15 amino acids. Trimming cost V 1 base and J 1 base; bases outside gene matches: 2. The CDR3 loop reads CASSLGLAGSYEQYF. The DNA for the CDR3 is TGTGCCAGCAGCTTAGGTCTAGCGGGATCCTACGAGCAGTACTTC.

There are a few counts of this clone. This rearrangement joins TRBV7-2 to TRBJ2-3; maybe TRBD2 (5 bases). Trimming pared 1 base from V and 6 bases from J, leaving 17 bases between. The V gene's germline CDR1 is SGHTA and CDR2 FQGNSA. This CDR3 spans 16 amino acids. CDR3 coding DNA: TGTGCCAGCAGCTTAGGATCGGCGGGTATGGGGGATACGCAGTATTTT. It encodes CASSLGSAGMGDTQYF.

The gene calls are TRBV11-2 and TRBJ2-5; 8 nucleotides align to TRBD1. Unmatched junction bases numbered 10, after V lost 5 bases and J lost 5 bases. CDR1 is SGHAT and CDR2 is FQNNGV in the germline V gene. This CDR3 region has 15 residues. CDR3: CASSHRTGLGETQYF. DNA for the CDR3: TGTGCCAGCAGCCACCGGACAGGGTTAGGTGAGACCCAGTACTTC.

To note about this clone: With a much larger clone just one base away, this may be a read error. The chain links TRBV7-8 to TRBJ2-7; 7 positions agree with TRBD1. Germline V gives CDR1 SGHVS, CDR2 FQNEAQ. The CDR3 loop spans 14 amino acids. J was trimmed by 1 base and V by 4 bases; bases with no gene match: 4. The CDR3 spells CASSSGTESYEQYF. CDR3 sequence (DNA): TGTGCCAGCAGCTCCGGGACAGAGTCCTACGAGCAGTACTTC.

This chain connects TRBV7-2 to TRBJ1-1, with unresolved D. This CDR3 contains 13 residues. V gave up 5 bases and J gave up 4 bases, with 11 bases separating them. Per the germline V gene, CDR1 is SGHTA and CDR2 is FQGNSA. Here the CDR3 DNA reads TGTGCCAGCAGCGAGGGTCCATCCACTGAAGCTTTCTTT. Protein product: CASSEGPSTEAFF.

This clone turned up a few times. The chain links TRBV7-9 to TRBJ2-5; TRBD1 matches at 7 bases. The J call may be faulty, since TRBJ2-7 better matches the DNA end. The CDR3 totals 14 residues. Looked up from germline, CDR1 is SEHNR and CDR2 is FQNEAQ (reference sequence). CDR3 nucleotide sequence: TGTGCCAGCAGCCTCGGACAGGCTTCCTACGAGCAGTACTTC. Translated, it gives CASSLGQASYEQYF.

The chain's CDR3 is CASSLAPGGSETQYF. The CDR3 DNA reads as TGCGCCAGCAGCTTGGCCCCAGGGGGCTCGGAGACCCAGTACTTC. This sequence joins TRBV5-1 and TRBJ2-5; TRBD1 agrees at 8 bases. Germline CDR1 is SGHRS and CDR2 is YFSETQ. The trim removed 0 bases at V and 5 bases at J, leaving 6 bases unmatched. This CDR3 is 15 amino acids long.

This clone has a handful of counts. The genes are TRBV9 and TRBJ2-7; 9 nucleotides line up with TRBD1. J lost 5 bases, V lost 4 bases, and 4 bases had no gene match. The CDR3 extends over 13 amino acids. Germline CDR1 is SGDLS and CDR2 is YYNGEE. CDR3 loop: CASSKQGAHEQYF. The CDR3 DNA sequence: TGTGCCAGCAGCAAACAGGGGGCCCACGAGCAGTACTTC. Looking up the rest from reference TRBV9 and TRBJ2-7 gives the full variable domain: DSGVTQTPKHLITATGQRVTLRCSPRSGDLSVYWYQQSLDQGLQFLIQYYNGEERAKGNILERFSAQQFPDLHSELNLSSLELGDSALYFCASSKQGAHEQYFGPGTRLTVT.

This clone has only a few counts. The chain combines TRBV28 with TRBJ1-5, with D perhaps TRBD1 (6 bases). Germline loops: CDR1 MDHEN, CDR2 SYDVKM. V gave up 8 bases and J gave up 2 bases, with 16 bases separating them. The CDR3 length is 15 residues. In nucleotides, the CDR3 is TGTGCCAGCCATCCCACAGGGCAGGGCAATCAGCCCCAGCATTTT. This sequence encodes CASHPTGQGNQPQHF.

This clone appeared a few times. The junction shows a germline mismatch at one end, possibly a read error. The DNA for the CDR3 is TGTGCTAGCAGCCAAGGGGTAGTCTCCTACAATGAGCAGTTCTTC. Encoded protein: CASSQGVVSYNEQFF. The chain combines TRBV7-7 with TRBJ2-1, with D tentatively TRBD1 (5 bases). The CDR3 runs 15 residues. The germline CDR1 and CDR2 sequences are SSHAT and FNYEAQ (reference sequence). Full variable domain (rest looked up from reference TRBV7-7 and TRBJ2-1): GAGVSQSPRYKVTKRGQDVTLRCDPISSHATLYWYQQALGQGPEFLTYFNYEAQPDKSGLPSDRFSAERPEGSISTLTIQRTEQRDSAMYRCASSQGVVSYNEQFFGPGTRLTVL.

This clone occurred a few times. This chain links TRBV2 with TRBJ2-6; no clear D. The germline CDR1 and CDR2 sequences are SNHLY and FYNNEI. The CDR3 covers 16 residues. V shed 1 base and J shed 0 bases, with 7 bases lying between them. The CDR3 nucleotides are TGTGCCAGCAGTGAAGGCGGATTCTCTGGGGCCAACGTCCTGACTTTC. The encoded protein is CASSEGGFSGANVLTF.

This clone occurred a few times. The chain employs TRBV23-1 and TRBJ1-1, with D tentatively TRBD1 (5 bases). Being an ORF, TRBV23-1 has a function that is uncertain. The length of the CDR3 is 16 residues. The V and J ends lost 4 bases and 1 base respectively, with 16 bases between them. This CDR3 is CASSPLIGGKNTEAFF. In DNA form, the CDR3 reads TGCGCCAGCAGTCCCCTGATTGGGGGGAAGAACACTGAAGCTTTCTTT.

The gene calls are TRBV4-2 and TRBJ2-3; D not certain. There are 13 residues in the CDR3. Germline loops: CDR1 LGHNA, CDR2 YNFKEQ. Trimming shortened V by 4 bases and J by 3 bases, and 8 bases separated the two germline ends. DNA for the CDR3: TGTGCCAGCAGCCCTAGTAAAACAGATACGCAGTATTTT. Protein sequence: CASSPSKTDTQYF.

This clone was counted ten times or more. This sequence joins TRBV27 and TRBJ2-7; TRBD1 matches at 8 bases. Germline V gene data show CDR1 as MNHEY and CDR2 as SMNVEV (reference sequence). Trimming removed 3 bases from V and 2 bases from J; junction bases left unmatched: 6. CDR3 length equals 15 residues. This chain's CDR3 is CASSLSGQVAYEQYF. In nucleotides, the CDR3 is TGTGCCAGCAGTTTGTCGGGACAGGTCGCCTACGAGCAGTACTTC.

This clone was detected a few times. The sample has other DNA sequences that encode this CDR3 too. The V and J genes are TRBV5-6 and TRBJ1-1, with 7 bases fitting TRBD1. Germline lookup yields CDR1 SGHDT and CDR2 YYEEEE. V lost 0 bases to trimming and J lost 3 bases; unmatched junction nucleotides: 5. The CDR3 length is 15 residues. The CDR3 nucleotides are TGTGCCAGCAGCTTGGCGGGACAGTTCTACACTGAAGCTTTCTTT. As protein: CASSLAGQFYTEAFF.

V gene TRBV9 combines with J gene TRBJ1-5; TRBD1 matches at 7 bases. Looked up from germline, CDR1 is SGDLS and CDR2 is YYNGEE. The CDR3 length is 15 residues. With 3 bases clipped from V and 1 base from J, the junction kept 4 bases outside the gene matches. CDR3 protein: CASSGQGLSNQPQHF. CDR3 DNA sequence: TGTGCCAGCAGCGGACAGGGATTGAGCAATCAGCCCCAGCATTTT.